The 23 T cell receptor beta chains given below trace back to one sample, sequenced in a study of vaccination effects on CD4 cells after COVID-19. This table comes from immunoSEQ multiplex PCR, and its TCRdb copy is limited to in-frame clones, with some not included. This sample has 23,000 or so clones, with approximately 73% found just once. Expansion of antigen-specific CD4+ T cells with viral peptide pools was carried out by the ViraFEST assay before sequencing. An approximately 10-day culture period preceded the isolation of CD4+ T cells. No cognate antigen is known for these TCRs. The material was CD4+ T cells from PBMCs cultured with HCoV-229E spike peptides, obtained before COVID-19 vaccination. The receptors come from a human donor who received a COVID-19 vaccine.

This clone was recorded a few times. This CDR3 reads CATSDLSSGRDEQFF. CDR3 nucleotide sequence: TGTGCCACCAGTGATTTGTCTAGCGGGAGGGATGAGCAGTTCTTC. The chain recombines TRBV24-1 with TRBJ2-1, with TRBD2 matching 12 bases. CDR1 is KGHDR and CDR2 is SFDVKD in the germline V gene. There are 15 residues in the CDR3. The V and J ends lost 0 bases and 8 bases, in that order; junction bases with no gene match: 1.

V and J are TRBV18 and TRBJ1-3, with D perhaps TRBD1 (5 bases). Trimming took 3 bases from V and 5 from J, leaving 17 bases between them. CDR3 size: 16 residues. Looked up from germline, CDR1 is KGHSH and CDR2 is LQKENI. The CDR3 here is CASSPTHRDGRNTIYF. The CDR3 DNA reads as TGTGCCAGCTCACCGACGCACCGGGACGGAAGAAACACCATATATTTT.

The chain carries TRBV21-1 and TRBJ1-5. TRBV21-1 is listed as a pseudogene. This CDR3 contains 12 residues. CDR3 sequence reads: CASIRNNQPQHF. For the CDR3, the DNA is TGTGCCAGCATCCGGAACAATCAGCCCCAGCATTTT.

This chain links TRBV5-4 with TRBJ1-6; 7 nucleotides align to TRBD1. From germline, CDR1 is SGHNT and CDR2 YYREEE (reference sequence). V was clipped by 4 bases and J by 7 bases; unmatched bases: 5. This CDR3 contains 14 residues. The CDR3 spells CASSTGQPNSPLHF. In nucleotides, the CDR3 is TGTGCCAGCAGCACGGGACAGCCAAATTCACCCCTCCACTTT. Drawing the rest from reference TRBV5-4 and TRBJ1-6, the complete variable domain is ETGVTQSPTHLIKTRGQQVTLRCSSQSGHNTVSWYQQALGQGPQFIFQYYREEENGRGNFPPRFSGLQFPNYSSELNVNALELDDSALYLCASSTGQPNSPLHFGNGTRLTVT.

The chain has TRBV13 and TRBJ1-1, with 7 bases that match TRBD1. This CDR3 has 15 amino acids. Germline V gene sequence: CDR1 PRHDT, CDR2 FYEKMQ (reference sequence). With 1 base clipped from V and 1 base from J, the junction kept 3 bases outside the gene matches. CDR3 region: CASSLAGTANTEAFF. As DNA, the CDR3 is TGTGCCAGCAGCTTAGCGGGGACAGCGAACACTGAAGCTTTCTTT. Together with reference TRBV13 and TRBJ1-1, the CDR3 gives the full variable domain: AAGVIQSPRHLIKEKRETATLKCYPIPRHDTVYWYQQGPGQDPQFLISFYEKMQSDKGSIPDRFSAQQFSDYHSELNMSSLELGDSALYFCASSLAGTANTEAFFGQGTRLTVV.

The rearrangement links TRBV7-8 to TRBJ1-1; weak D call: TRBD1 (6 bases). Trimming left V 1 base short and J 1 base short, with 7 bases between. The CDR3 covers 14 residues. Germline assignment: CDR1 SGHVS and CDR2 FQNEAQ. This CDR3 reads CASSLGTANTEAFF. CDR3 coding DNA: TGTGCCAGCAGCTTAGGGACAGCGAACACTGAAGCTTTCTTT.

The V gene is TRBV5-5, the J gene TRBJ1-2, with a tentative D call TRBD1 (5 bases). This CDR3 is 14 amino acids long. CDR1 and CDR2 from the germline V gene are SGHKS and YYEKEE (reference sequence). V lost 0 bases and J lost 2, with 8 bases in between. The CDR3 DNA reads TGTGCCAGCAGCTTGGATTCAGGGAACTATGGCTACACCTTC. Translating gives CASSLDSGNYGYTF.

The gene calls are TRBV3-1 (or the pseudogene TRBV3-2) and TRBJ2-5; D might be TRBD2 (6 bases). V lost 3 bases, J lost 5 bases, and 19 bases lay in between. The germline CDR1 and CDR2 sequences are LGHDT and YNNKEL (reference sequence). This CDR3 is 16 amino acids long. Here the CDR3 reads CASSQNLLAPGETQYF. DNA of the CDR3: TGTGCCAGCAGCCAGAATCTACTAGCCCCAGGGGAGACCCAGTACTTC.

The V and J genes are TRBV27 and TRBJ1-2, with 8 bases that match TRBD1. The germline V gene has CDR1 MNHEY and CDR2 SMNVEV (reference sequence). J lost 8 bases, V lost 5 bases, and 16 bases had no gene match. This CDR3 contains 16 residues. The DNA for the CDR3 is TGTGCCAGCAGTCAAAACCGACCACGGACAGGGAACGGCTACACCTTC. Protein product: CASSQNRPRTGNGYTF.

V usage is TRBV27 and J usage is TRBJ2-3; D remains ambiguous. The CDR3 has 11 residues. Trimming took off 4 bases at V and 6 bases at J, with 5 bases between the two ends. The germline gives CDR1 MNHEY, CDR2 SMNVEV (reference sequence). The CDR3 here is CASSSADTQYF. The CDR3, as DNA: TGTGCCAGCAGTTCGGCCGATACGCAGTATTTT.

In DNA form, the CDR3 reads TGTGCCAGCAGCAAGGGCCTTCTGACTGAAGCTTTCTTT. Translation: CASSKGLLTEAFF. This chain joins TRBV5-5 and TRBJ1-1; D remains unclear. This CDR3 is built from 13 residues. V lost 4 bases to trimming and J lost 5 bases, with 12 bases between them. Germline lookup yields CDR1 SGHKS and CDR2 YYEKEE (reference sequence).

The V call is TRBV25-1, the J call TRBJ1-2; 8 bases fit TRBD1. CDR3 length equals 13 residues. Germline V gene lookup returns CDR1 MGHDK and CDR2 SYGVNS. The junction had 4 bases not matched to a gene; V was cut back by 6 bases and J by 4 bases. Here the CDR3 reads CASRGQGGYGYTF. CDR3 DNA: TGTGCCAGCAGAGGACAGGGCGGCTATGGCTACACCTTC.

The chain links TRBV6-1 to TRBJ1-1, with a weak D call TRBD1 (5 bases). This CDR3 is 16 amino acids long. V lost 1 base and J lost 4, with 16 bases in between. Germline V gene lookup returns CDR1 MNHNS and CDR2 SASEGT. For the CDR3, the DNA is TGTGCCAGCAGTGAAGGGTGGATGAGTGGGGGCACTGAAGCTTTCTTT. Protein: CASSEGWMSGGTEAFF.

This clone appeared a few times. Here the CDR3 DNA reads TGTGCCTATCGGATGCTAAGCTCCTATAATTCACCCCTCCACTTT. This encodes CAYRMLSSYNSPLHF. The chain has TRBV30 and TRBJ1-6; no definite D call. Trimming removed 7 bases from V and 0 bases from J, with 13 bases in between. From germline, CDR1 is GTSNPN and CDR2 SVGIG (reference sequence). The CDR3 is made up of 15 amino acids.

The chain has TRBV27 and TRBJ2-7, with TRBD2 matching 8 bases. The CDR3 is made up of 14 amino acids. V shed 7 bases, J shed 6 bases, and the junction held 11 bases outside the gene matches. CDR1 and CDR2 (germline): MNHEY, SMNVEV (reference sequence). The chain's CDR3 is CASTQAGERSEQYF. The CDR3 nucleotides are TGTGCCAGCACCCAAGCGGGAGAACGGAGCGAGCAGTACTTC.

This clone has only a few counts. The chain uses TRBV4-1 and TRBJ1-1; D remains unclear. CDR3 size: 16 residues. Trimming pared 1 base from V and 4 bases from J, leaving 16 bases between. The germline gives CDR1 MGHRA, CDR2 YSYEKL. CDR3 protein: CASSQASVQMGTEAFF. CDR3 coding DNA: TGCGCCAGCAGCCAAGCCTCGGTACAAATGGGCACTGAAGCTTTCTTT.

The V gene is TRBV18, the J gene TRBJ2-2; TRBD1 matches 8 bases. The germline gives CDR1 KGHSH, CDR2 LQKENI. The V segment lost 6 bases and the J segment 4 bases; nucleotides outside the gene matches: 10. The CDR3 has 16 amino acids. CDR3 DNA: TGTGCCAGCTCCCGAAGACAGGGGCGAGGCACCGGGGAGCTGTTTTTT. Amino acids: CASSRRQGRGTGELFF. The full variable domain, rest sourced from reference TRBV18 and TRBJ2-2, is NAGVMQNPRHLVRRRGQEARLRCSPMKGHSHVYWYRQLPEEGLKFMVYLQKENIIDESGMPKERFSAEFPKEGPSILRIQQVVRGDSAAYFCASSRRQGRGTGELFFGEGSRLTVL.

The chain's CDR3 is CASSPPKGNTEAFF. Here the CDR3 DNA reads TGTGCCAGCAGCCCGCCAAAAGGTAACACTGAAGCTTTCTTT. The J gene is TRBJ1-1, the V gene TRBV7-9; no clear D. Trimming cost V 5 bases and J 2 bases, with 12 bases left between them. There are 14 residues in the CDR3. The germline V gene encodes CDR1 SEHNR and CDR2 FQNEAQ (reference sequence).

The chain uses TRBV4-1 and TRBJ1-2; TRBD1 aligns across 7 bases. Germline CDR1 and CDR2: MGHRA and YSYEKL. The CDR3 contains 15 residues. V lost 3 bases and J lost 6; bases outside the gene matches: 10. Written as DNA, the CDR3 is TGCGCCAGCAGCCAGATCCCGACAGGGTGGGATGGCTACACCTTC. Its protein product is CASSQIPTGWDGYTF.

The CDR3 spells CASNPGTEVNQPQHF. DNA of the CDR3: TGTGCCAGCAACCCCGGGACAGAAGTCAATCAGCCCCAGCATTTT. The chain is built from TRBV27 and TRBJ1-5; the match to TRBD1 covers 7 bases. The CDR3 totals 15 residues. With V trimmed by 7 bases and J by 3 bases, 9 bases remained unmatched. Germline CDR1 reads MNHEY; CDR2 reads SMNVEV (reference sequence).

This rearrangement joins TRBV12-3 or TRBV12-4 to TRBJ2-1; D remains unclear. Trimming pared 5 bases from V and 9 bases from J, leaving 11 bases between. The CDR3 has 12 amino acids. Written as DNA, the CDR3 is TGTGCCAGCAGTACCCGTCGGGCTGAGCAGTTCTTC. Translation: CASSTRRAEQFF.

The V call is TRBV24-1, the J call TRBJ2-7, with D perhaps matching TRBD1 (6 bases). Germline V gives CDR1 KGHDR, CDR2 SFDVKD. This CDR3 is built from 16 residues. V was shortened by 4 bases and J by 0 bases, with 15 bases between the two germline ends. As DNA, the CDR3 is TGTGCCACCAGTGACAGTACGACAGGAAGCTCCTACGAGCAGTACTTC. This codes for CATSDSTTGSSYEQYF.

On this clone itself: The identical CDR3 is also encoded by other nucleotide sequences in the sample. The chain combines TRBV7-9 with TRBJ1-1; TRBD1 is a possible D gene (6 bases). The CDR3 contains 14 residues. With 0 bases removed from V and 6 bases from J, the gap between germline ends came to 11 bases. Germline V gene data show CDR1 as SEHNR and CDR2 as FQNEAQ (reference sequence). The CDR3 nucleotides are TGTGCCAGCAGCTTAGCATCAGGGGCCCCTGAAGCTTTCTTT. It specifies CASSLASGAPEAFF. Full variable domain (rest looked up from reference TRBV7-9 and TRBJ1-1): DTGVSQNPRHKITKRGQNVTFRCDPISEHNRLYWYRQTLGQGPEFLTYFQNEAQLEKSRLLSDRFSAERPKGSFSTLEIQRTEQGDSAMYLCASSLASGAPEAFFGQGTRLTVV.